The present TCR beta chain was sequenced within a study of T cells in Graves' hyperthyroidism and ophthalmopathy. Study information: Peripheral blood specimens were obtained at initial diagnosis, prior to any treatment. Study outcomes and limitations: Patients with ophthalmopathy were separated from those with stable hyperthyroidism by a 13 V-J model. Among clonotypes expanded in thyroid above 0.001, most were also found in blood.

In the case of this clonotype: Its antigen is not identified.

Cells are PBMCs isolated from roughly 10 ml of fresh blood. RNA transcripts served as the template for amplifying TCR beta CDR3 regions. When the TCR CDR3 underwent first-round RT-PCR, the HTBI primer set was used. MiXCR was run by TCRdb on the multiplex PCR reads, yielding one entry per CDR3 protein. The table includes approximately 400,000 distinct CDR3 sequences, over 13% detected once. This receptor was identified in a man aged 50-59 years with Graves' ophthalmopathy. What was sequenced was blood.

The CDR3 coding sequence is TGTGCCAGCAGTTACTCGCCTAGCGGGGCGTCCTACGAGCAGTACTTC. Protein: CASSYSPSGASYEQYF. The chain recombines TRBV6-2 or TRBV6-3 with TRBJ2-7; 9 bases align to TRBD2. The CDR3 length is 16 residues. The J segment lost 1 base and the V segment lost 0 bases, leaving 4 bases of the junction unmatched. Germline V gives CDR1 MNHEY, CDR2 SVGEGT.